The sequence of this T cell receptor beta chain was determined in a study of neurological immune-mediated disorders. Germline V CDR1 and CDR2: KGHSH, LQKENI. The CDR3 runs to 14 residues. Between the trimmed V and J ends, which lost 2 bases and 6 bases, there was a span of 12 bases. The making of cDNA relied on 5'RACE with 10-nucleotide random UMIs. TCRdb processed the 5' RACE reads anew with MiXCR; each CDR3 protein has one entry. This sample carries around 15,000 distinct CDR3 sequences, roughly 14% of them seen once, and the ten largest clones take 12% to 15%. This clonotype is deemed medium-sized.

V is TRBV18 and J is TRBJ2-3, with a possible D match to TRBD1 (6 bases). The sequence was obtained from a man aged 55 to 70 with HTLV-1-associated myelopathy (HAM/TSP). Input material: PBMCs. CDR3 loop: CASSPDRSPDTQYF. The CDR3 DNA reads TGTGCCAGCTCACCAGACAGGTCCCCTGATACGCAGTATTTT. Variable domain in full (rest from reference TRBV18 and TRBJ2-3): NAGVMQNPRHLVRRRGQEARLRCSPMKGHSHVYWYRQLPEEGLKFMVYLQKENIIDESGMPKERFSAEFPKEGPSILRIQQVVRGDSAAYFCASSPDRSPDTQYFGPGTRLTVL.